The sample holds one count of the clone carrying this TCR beta chain. This record belongs to a study of tumor-infiltrating lymphocytes in primary liver carcinoma. In the study overall: Samples yielded about 3.65 to 8 million productive TCRbeta reads, similar across tissue types.

The germline CDR1 and CDR2 sequences are SQVTM and ANQGSEA. V was trimmed by 8 bases and J by 5 bases, leaving 16 bases between them. CDR3 length equals 13 residues. A primer matching the constant region was used to make TCR beta cDNA from approximately 520 ng of total RNA. For TCR beta, libraries were produced by three nested multiplex PCR rounds using slightly modified ARM-PCR. The first two PCR rounds used TRBV1-TRBV30 forward primers with a C-beta reverse primer, 9 to 10 cycles each. TCRdb independently ran MiXCR on the multiplex PCR reads; one entry per CDR3 protein. The table has 80,000 or so distinct CDR3 sequences, about two thirds seen once. Bulk tissue was left unsorted, and RNA and DNA were co-extracted from about 20-30 mg of it.

The chain combines TRBV29-1 with TRBJ2-1, with a weak D call TRBD1 (6 bases). The receptor was isolated from a woman aged 55-70 years with primary liver carcinoma and hepatitis B virus infection. Sequenced material: liver tumor tissue from sampling region 4. The subset here: tumor region T4, right-lateral pole. The CDR3 DNA is TGCAGCCTTGTAAAACACAGGGACAATGAGCAGTTCTTC. As protein: CSLVKHRDNEQFF.